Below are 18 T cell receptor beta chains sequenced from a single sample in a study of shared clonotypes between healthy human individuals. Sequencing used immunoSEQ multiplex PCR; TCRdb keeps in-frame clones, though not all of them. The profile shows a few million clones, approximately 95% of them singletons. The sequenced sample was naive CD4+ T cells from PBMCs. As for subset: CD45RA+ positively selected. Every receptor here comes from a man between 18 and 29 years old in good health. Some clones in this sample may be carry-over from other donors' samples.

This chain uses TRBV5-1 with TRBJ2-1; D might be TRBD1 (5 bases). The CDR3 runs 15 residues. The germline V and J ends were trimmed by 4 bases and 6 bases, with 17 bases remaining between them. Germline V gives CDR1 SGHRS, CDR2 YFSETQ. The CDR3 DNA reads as TGCGCCAGCAGCCCGGACATCAGAACGACCAATGAGCAGTTCTTC. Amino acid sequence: CASSPDIRTTNEQFF.

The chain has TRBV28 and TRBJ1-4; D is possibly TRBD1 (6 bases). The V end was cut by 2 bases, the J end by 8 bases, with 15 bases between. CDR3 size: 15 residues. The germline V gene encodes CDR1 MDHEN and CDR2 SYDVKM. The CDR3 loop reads CASSLTIGGREKLFF. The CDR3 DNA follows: TGTGCCAGCAGTTTAACGATTGGGGGGCGGGAAAAACTGTTTTTT.

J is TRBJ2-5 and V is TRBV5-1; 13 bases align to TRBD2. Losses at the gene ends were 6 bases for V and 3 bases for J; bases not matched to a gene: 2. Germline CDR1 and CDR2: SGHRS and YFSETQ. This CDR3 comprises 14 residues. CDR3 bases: TGCGCCAGCAAAGGGACTAGCGGGGAAGAGACCCAGTACTTC. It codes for CASKGTSGEETQYF.

In DNA form, the CDR3 reads TGTGCCAGCAGTTTCGGCAGGGTCTACACCGGGGAGCTGTTTTTT. It yields the protein CASSFGRVYTGELFF. The chain employs TRBV28 and TRBJ2-2, with D maybe TRBD1 (5 bases). The germline V gene encodes CDR1 MDHEN and CDR2 SYDVKM. Trimming stripped 3 bases from V and 3 bases from J, with 11 bases between. The CDR3 has 15 amino acids.

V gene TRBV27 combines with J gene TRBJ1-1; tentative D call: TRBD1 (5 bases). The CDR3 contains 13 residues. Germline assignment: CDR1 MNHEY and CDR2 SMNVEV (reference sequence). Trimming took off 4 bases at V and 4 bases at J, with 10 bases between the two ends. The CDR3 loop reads CASSSGLFTEAFF. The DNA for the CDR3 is TGTGCCAGCAGTTCAGGGTTGTTCACTGAAGCTTTCTTT.

This CDR3 is CATSEWGGYGYTF. As DNA, the CDR3 is TGTGCCACCTCTGAATGGGGGGGCTATGGCTACACCTTC. The chain carries TRBV7-2 and TRBJ1-2; the D gene is possibly TRBD1 (5 bases). Per the germline V gene, CDR1 is SGHTA and CDR2 is FQGNSA. V lost 10 bases and J 4 bases, leaving 16 bases between the germline ends. This CDR3 comprises 13 residues.

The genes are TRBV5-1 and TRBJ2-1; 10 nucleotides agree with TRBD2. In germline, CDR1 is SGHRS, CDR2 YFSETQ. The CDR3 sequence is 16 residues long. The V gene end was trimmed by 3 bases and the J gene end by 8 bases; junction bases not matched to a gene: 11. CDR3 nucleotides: TGCGCCAGCAGCTCGCCTCGGAGCGGGAGGGGCGATGAGCAGTTCTTC. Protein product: CASSSPRSGRGDEQFF.

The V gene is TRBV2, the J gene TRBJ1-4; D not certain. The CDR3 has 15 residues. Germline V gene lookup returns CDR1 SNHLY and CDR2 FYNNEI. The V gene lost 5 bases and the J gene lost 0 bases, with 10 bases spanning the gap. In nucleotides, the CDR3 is TGTGCCAGCAGTAAATCGGGGACAACTAATGAAAAACTGTTTTTT. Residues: CASSKSGTTNEKLFF.

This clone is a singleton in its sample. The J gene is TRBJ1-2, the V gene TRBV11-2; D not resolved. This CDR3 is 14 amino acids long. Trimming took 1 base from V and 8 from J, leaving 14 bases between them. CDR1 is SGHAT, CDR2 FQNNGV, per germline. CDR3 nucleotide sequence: TGTGCCAGCAGCTTAGTCGTGAACAGTCGGGGCTACACCTTC. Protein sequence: CASSLVVNSRGYTF.

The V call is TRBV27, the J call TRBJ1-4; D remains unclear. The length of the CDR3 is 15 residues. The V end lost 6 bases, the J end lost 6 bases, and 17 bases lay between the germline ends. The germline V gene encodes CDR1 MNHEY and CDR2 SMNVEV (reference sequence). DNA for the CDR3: TGTGCCAGCAGCTCAGCTGTGTCAGGTTATGAAAAACTGTTTTTT. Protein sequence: CASSSAVSGYEKLFF.

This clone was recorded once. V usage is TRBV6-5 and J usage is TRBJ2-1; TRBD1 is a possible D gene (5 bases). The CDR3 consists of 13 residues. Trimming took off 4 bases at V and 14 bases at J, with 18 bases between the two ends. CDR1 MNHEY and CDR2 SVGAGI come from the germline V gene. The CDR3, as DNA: TGTGCCAGCAGTTCCCAACTTGACAGAGATAAGTTCTTC. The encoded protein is CASSSQLDRDKFF.

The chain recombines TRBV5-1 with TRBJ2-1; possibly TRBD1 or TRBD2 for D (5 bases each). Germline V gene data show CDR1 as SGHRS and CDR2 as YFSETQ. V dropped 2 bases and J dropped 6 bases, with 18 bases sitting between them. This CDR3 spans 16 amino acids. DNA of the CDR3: TGCGCCAGCAGCTTCAAGACGTCCGGGACCTCCAATGAGCAGTTCTTC. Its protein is CASSFKTSGTSNEQFF.

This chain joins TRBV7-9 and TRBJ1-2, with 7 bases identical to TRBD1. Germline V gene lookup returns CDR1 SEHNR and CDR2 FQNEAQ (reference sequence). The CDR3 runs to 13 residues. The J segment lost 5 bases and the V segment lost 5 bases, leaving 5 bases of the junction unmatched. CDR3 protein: CASSLTGIYGYTF. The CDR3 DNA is TGTGCCAGCAGCCTGACAGGGATTTATGGCTACACCTTC.

CDR3 bases: TGTGCCAGCAGCTTAGAATATTGGGCGGGAGCTTATTCCACAGATACGCAGTATTTT. As protein: CASSLEYWAGAYSTDTQYF. This chain uses TRBV11-2 with TRBJ2-3; 7 nucleotides match TRBD2. V shed 0 bases and J 2 bases; nucleotides not matched to a gene: 14. This CDR3 region has 19 residues. Germline assignment: CDR1 SGHAT and CDR2 FQNNGV. The full variable domain, in which reference TRBV11-2 and TRBJ2-3 provide the parts outside the CDR3, is EAGVAQSPRYKIIEKRQSVAFWCNPISGHATLYWYQQILGQGPKLLIQFQNNGVVDDSQLPKDRFSAERLKGVDSTLKIQPAKLEDSAVYLCASSLEYWAGAYSTDTQYFGPGTRLTVL.

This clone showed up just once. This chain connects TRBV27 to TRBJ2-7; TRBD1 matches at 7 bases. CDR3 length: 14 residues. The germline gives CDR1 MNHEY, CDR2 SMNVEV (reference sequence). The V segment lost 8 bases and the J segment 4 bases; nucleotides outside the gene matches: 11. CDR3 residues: CASHPTTGAYEQYF. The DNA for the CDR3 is TGTGCCAGCCATCCGACTACAGGGGCTTACGAGCAGTACTTC.

For the CDR3, the DNA is TGTGCCAGCAGCCGCGGGAGTGGATCCTACAATGAGCAGTTCTTC. It translates to CASSRGSGSYNEQFF. This chain uses TRBV11-2 with TRBJ2-1; 7 nucleotides align to TRBD2. Germline-derived CDR1 and CDR2 are SGHAT and FQNNGV. The V gene end was trimmed by 5 bases and the J gene end by 1 base; junction bases not matched to a gene: 5. The CDR3 totals 15 residues.

The DNA of the CDR3 is TGTGCCAGCAGCGACAAGCGGGAGCTCCGTGTCCATGAGCAGTTCTTC. It yields the protein CASSDKRELRVHEQFF. The chain links TRBV21-1 to TRBJ2-1; the table names TRBD2, a call not compared with the DNA. TRBV21-1 is a listed pseudogene. The CDR3 is made up of 16 amino acids.

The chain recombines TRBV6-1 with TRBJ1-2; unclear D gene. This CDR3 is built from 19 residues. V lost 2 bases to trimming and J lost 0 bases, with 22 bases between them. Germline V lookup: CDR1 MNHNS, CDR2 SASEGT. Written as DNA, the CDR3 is TGTGCCAGCAGTGAACTCTCGGGTATAGAAACCGCTACTAACTATGGCTACACCTTC. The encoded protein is CASSELSGIETATNYGYTF.